The 9 T cell receptor beta chains listed next were all sequenced from one sample in a study of post-analysis software for immune sequencing data. Study-level points and caveats: A few TRBV segments occurring more often in patients than controls included TRBV5-6, TRBV5-1 and TRBV20-1.

Their recognized antigens are unknown. Unique molecular identifiers were present in the TCR beta cDNA libraries. Each CDR3 protein is one row after TCRdb ran MiXCR on the PCR reads. The sample holds about 260,000 distinct CDR3 sequences, 36% seen once. The sequencing sample was made of blood. Receptors originate from a girl between 10 and 17 years old with multiple sclerosis.

This clonotype showed up many times. The V call is TRBV28, the J call TRBJ2-5; D is uncertain. V was cut by 3 bases and J by 1 base, with 9 bases left in between. This CDR3 comprises 14 residues. Germline loops: CDR1 MDHEN, CDR2 SYDVKM. CDR3 sequence: CASSFGPSQETQYF. The DNA for the CDR3 is TGTGCCAGCAGTTTCGGCCCCTCCCAAGAGACCCAGTACTTC. Drawing the rest from reference TRBV28 and TRBJ2-5, the complete variable domain is DVKVTQSSRYLVKRTGEKVFLECVQDMDHENMFWYRQDPGLGLRLIYFSYDVKMKEKGDIPEGYSVSREKKERFSLILESASTNQTSMYLCASSFGPSQETQYFGPGTRLLVL.

This clonotype appeared many times. The rearrangement joins TRBV2 to TRBJ2-1; a weak D match, TRBD1 (8 bases). Trimming took 7 bases from V and 8 from J, leaving 27 bases between them. CDR1 is SNHLY, CDR2 FYNNEI, per germline. This CDR3 contains 17 residues. The CDR3 bases are TGTGCCAGCAACGGACTCGTTCCGGGACAGGCGGGGGATGAGCAGTTCTTC. The encoded protein is CASNGLVPGQAGDEQFF.

This clonotype was picked up many times. CDR3 sequence: CASSPRALDATQYF. CDR3 coding DNA: TGTGCCAGCAGCCCCCGGGCCCTCGACGCGACCCAGTACTTC. The rearrangement uses TRBV7-2 and TRBJ2-5; D unclear. The CDR3 extends over 14 amino acids. V was pared by 5 bases and J by 7 bases, with 17 bases between. Germline V gene data show CDR1 as SGHTA and CDR2 as FQGNSA.

This clonotype was picked up a small number of times. This rearrangement joins TRBV28 to TRBJ1-2, with 9 bases that match TRBD1. J gave up 5 bases and V 6 bases, and 10 bases lay outside the gene matches. CDR1 and CDR2 (germline): MDHEN, SYDVKM. This CDR3 spans 15 amino acids. The CDR3 DNA follows: TGTGCCAGCAGCCCCAGGGGGACAGGGCGATATGGCTACACCTTC. This codes for CASSPRGTGRYGYTF.

This clonotype appeared a few times. V and J are TRBV12-3 or TRBV12-4 and TRBJ1-1, with 8 bases lining up with TRBD1. The CDR3 consists of 13 residues. V shed 5 bases, J shed 8 bases, and the junction held 7 bases outside the gene matches. CDR3 sequence: CASSPKRTGEAFF. CDR3 sequence (DNA): TGTGCCAGCAGTCCAAAACGGACAGGGGAAGCTTTCTTT.

As concerns this clonotype: Given a much more abundant clone one base away, this may be a read error. The chain joins TRBV12-3 or TRBV12-4 to TRBJ2-1; 12 bases align to TRBD2. V lost 6 bases and J lost 13; bases outside the gene matches: 10. This CDR3 spans 14 amino acids. The CDR3: CASRLTSGGETQFF. The DNA of the CDR3 is TGTGCCAGCAGGCTGACTAGCGGGGGAGAGACCCAGTTCTTC.

This clonotype appeared many times. The chain links TRBV5-1 to TRBJ1-1, with D unclear. The CDR3 length is 14 residues. Between the trimmed V and J ends, which lost 4 bases and 1 base, there was a span of 11 bases. Per germline, CDR1 SGHRS and CDR2 YFSETQ. Written as DNA, the CDR3 is TGCGCCAGCAGCCCGATACCCTCGAACACTGAAGCTTTCTTT. This encodes CASSPIPSNTEAFF.

The chain uses TRBV20-1 and TRBJ2-1; maybe TRBD2 (7 bases). V was cut by 7 bases and J by 7 bases, with 14 bases left in between. The CDR3 loop spans 12 amino acids. Germline V gene data show CDR1 as DFQATT and CDR2 as SNEGSKA (reference sequence). CDR3 sequence reads: CSEEGGGNEQFF. CDR3 nucleotide sequence: TGCAGTGAGGAGGGAGGGGGAAATGAGCAGTTCTTC.

This chain uses TRBV7-2 with TRBJ2-1; TRBD2 agrees at 13 bases. Germline V gives CDR1 SGHTA, CDR2 FQGNSA. The CDR3 runs to 19 residues. J gave up 4 bases and V 2 bases, and 11 bases lay outside the gene matches. DNA for the CDR3: TGTGCCAGCAGCTTATATGGGACTAGCGGGAAGGTTAGGTACAATGAGCAGTTCTTC. Its protein product is CASSLYGTSGKVRYNEQFF.